The clone carrying this TCR beta chain was seen repeatedly, ten times or more. Its specificity is not known. The data belong to a study of immune heterogeneity within non-small cell lung tumors. Overall study: Among the tumors, 4 were squamous cell carcinomas, 10 were non-squamous carcinomas and 1 was not otherwise specified.

Study-level results: The study found identical dominant CDR3 beta clonotypes recurring across tumor sites within a patient, alongside site-unique high-frequency clones.

Germline lookup yields CDR1 MGHDK and CDR2 SYGVNS. Trimming left V 2 bases short and J 4 bases short, with 11 bases between. The CDR3 has 14 residues. Amplifying TCR beta CDR3 involved multiplex PCR carried out with 32 V and 13 J primers. TCRdb fed the multiplex PCR reads into MiXCR, producing one record per CDR3 protein. The sample has approximately 11,000 distinct CDR3 sequences, roughly 30% seen once. At 600 ng per sample, bulk tumor genomic DNA provided the template. Primary tumors were biopsied several times each, far apart, intraoperatively. Their non-small cell lung cancer was newly diagnosed and untreated, and the patients underwent curative surgery. The study drew donors from newly diagnosed non-small cell lung cancer patients having surgery with curative intent.

V is TRBV25-1 and J is TRBJ1-1; D uncertain. The receptor's source is a woman in her forties or fifties with non-small cell lung cancer. Sequenced: lung tumor tissue. The CDR3 sequence: CASSEEEEGTEAFF. CDR3 DNA sequence: TGTGCCAGCAGTGAAGAGGAGGAGGGCACTGAAGCTTTCTTT.